This T cell receptor beta chain appears in the sequencing data of a study of cytomegalovirus exposure and HLA in healthy donors. General study findings and limits: DRB1 showed the most TCR associations and HLA-C the fewest in a later analysis, as rates varied by HLA locus. The study dropped some indistinguishable V segments, TRBV6-2 and TRBV6-3 among them.

PCR used 60 Vbeta primers and 13 Jbeta primers. TCRdb keeps only in-frame clones here, not all; method: immunoSEQ multiplex PCR. The sample carries 140,000 to 150,000 clones, around 90% recorded once. Concerning this clone: Its antigen is currently unknown.

This CDR3 is built from 14 residues. Germline V gives CDR1 SGHAT, CDR2 FQNNGV. V was cut by 0 bases and J by 6 bases, with 11 bases left in between. This TCR was recovered from a woman aged 40-49 years in good health and CMV-seronegative. The gene calls are TRBV11-2 and TRBJ2-5; D is unclear. The sequencing input was PBMCs. CDR3 nucleotides: TGTGCCAGCAGCTTAGACCAGGAAGATAAGACCCAGTACTTC. It translates to CASSLDQEDKTQYF. Using reference TRBV11-2 and TRBJ2-5 for the parts outside the CDR3, the full variable domain is EAGVAQSPRYKIIEKRQSVAFWCNPISGHATLYWYQQILGQGPKLLIQFQNNGVVDDSQLPKDRFSAERLKGVDSTLKIQPAKLEDSAVYLCASSLDQEDKTQYFGPGTRLLVL.